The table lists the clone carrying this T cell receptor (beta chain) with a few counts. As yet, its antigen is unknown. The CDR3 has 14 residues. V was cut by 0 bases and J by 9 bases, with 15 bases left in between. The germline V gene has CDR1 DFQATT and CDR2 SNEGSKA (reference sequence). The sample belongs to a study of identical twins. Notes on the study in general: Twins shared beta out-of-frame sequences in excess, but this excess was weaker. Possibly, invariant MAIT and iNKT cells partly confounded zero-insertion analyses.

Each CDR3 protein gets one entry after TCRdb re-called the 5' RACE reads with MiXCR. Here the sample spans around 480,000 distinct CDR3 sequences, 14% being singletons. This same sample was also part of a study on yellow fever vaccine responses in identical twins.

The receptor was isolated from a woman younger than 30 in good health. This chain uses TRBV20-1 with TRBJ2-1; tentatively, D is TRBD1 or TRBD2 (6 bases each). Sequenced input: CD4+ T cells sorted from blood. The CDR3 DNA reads TGCAGTGCTAGAGATACTCGGGGGCGGCGTGAGCAGTTCTTC. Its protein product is CSARDTRGRREQFF.